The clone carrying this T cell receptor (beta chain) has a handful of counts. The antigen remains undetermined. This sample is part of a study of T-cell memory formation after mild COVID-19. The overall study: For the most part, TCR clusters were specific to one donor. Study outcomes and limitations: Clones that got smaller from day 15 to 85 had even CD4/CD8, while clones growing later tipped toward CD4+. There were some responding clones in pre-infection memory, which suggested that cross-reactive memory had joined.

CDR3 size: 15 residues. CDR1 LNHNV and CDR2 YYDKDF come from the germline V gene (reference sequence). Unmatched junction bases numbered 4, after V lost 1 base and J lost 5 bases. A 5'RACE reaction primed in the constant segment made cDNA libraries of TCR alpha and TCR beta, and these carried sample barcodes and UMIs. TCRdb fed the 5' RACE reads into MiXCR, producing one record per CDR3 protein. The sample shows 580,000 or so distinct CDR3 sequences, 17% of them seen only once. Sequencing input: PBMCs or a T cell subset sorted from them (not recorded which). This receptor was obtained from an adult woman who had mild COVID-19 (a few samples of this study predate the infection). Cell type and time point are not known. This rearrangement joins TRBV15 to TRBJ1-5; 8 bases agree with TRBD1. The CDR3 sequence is CATSRGRTGYQPQHF. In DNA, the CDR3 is TGTGCCACCAGCAGAGGAAGGACAGGGTATCAGCCCCAGCATTTT.